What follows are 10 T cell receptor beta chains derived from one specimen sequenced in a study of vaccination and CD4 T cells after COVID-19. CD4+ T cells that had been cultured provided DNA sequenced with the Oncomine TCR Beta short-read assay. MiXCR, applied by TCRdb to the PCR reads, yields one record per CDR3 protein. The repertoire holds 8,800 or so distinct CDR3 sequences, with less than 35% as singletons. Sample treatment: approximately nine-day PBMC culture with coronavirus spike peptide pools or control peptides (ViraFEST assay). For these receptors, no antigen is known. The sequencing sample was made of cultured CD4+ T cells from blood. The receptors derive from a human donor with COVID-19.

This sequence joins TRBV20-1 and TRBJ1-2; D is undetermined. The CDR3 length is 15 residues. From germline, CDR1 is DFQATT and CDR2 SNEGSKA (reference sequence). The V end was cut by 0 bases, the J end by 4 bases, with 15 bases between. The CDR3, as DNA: TGCAGTGCTAGAGAGCCCCTCGACCTAGGCTATGGCTACACCTTC. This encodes CSAREPLDLGYGYTF.

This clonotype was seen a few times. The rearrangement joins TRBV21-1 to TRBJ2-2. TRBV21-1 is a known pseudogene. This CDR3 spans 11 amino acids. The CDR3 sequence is CASDVPGELFF. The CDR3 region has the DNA TGTGCCAGTGACGTCCCCGGGGAGCTGTTTTTT.

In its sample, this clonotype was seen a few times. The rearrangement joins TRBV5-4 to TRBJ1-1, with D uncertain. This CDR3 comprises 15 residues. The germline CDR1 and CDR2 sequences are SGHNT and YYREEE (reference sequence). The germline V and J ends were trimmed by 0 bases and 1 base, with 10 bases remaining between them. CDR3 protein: CASSLVTNKNTEAFF. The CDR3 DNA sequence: TGTGCCAGCAGCTTGGTGACTAATAAGAACACTGAAGCTTTCTTT. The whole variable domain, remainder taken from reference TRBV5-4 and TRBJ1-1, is ETGVTQSPTHLIKTRGQQVTLRCSSQSGHNTVSWYQQALGQGPQFIFQYYREEENGRGNFPPRFSGLQFPNYSSELNVNALELDDSALYLCASSLVTNKNTEAFFGQGTRLTVV.

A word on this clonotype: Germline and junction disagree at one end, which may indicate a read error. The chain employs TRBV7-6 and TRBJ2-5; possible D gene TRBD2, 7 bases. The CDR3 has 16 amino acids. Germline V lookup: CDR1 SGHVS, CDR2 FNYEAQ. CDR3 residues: CASSLNWRGGQETQYF. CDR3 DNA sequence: TGTGCTAGCAGCTTAAATTGGAGGGGGGGGCAAGAGACCCAGTACTTC. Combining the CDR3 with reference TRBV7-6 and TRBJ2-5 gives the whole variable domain GAGVSQSPRYKVTKRGQDVALRCDPISGHVSLYWYRQALGQGPEFLTYFNYEAQQDKSGLPNDRFSAERPEGSISTLTIQRTEQRDSAMYRCASSLNWRGGQETQYFGPGTRLLVL.

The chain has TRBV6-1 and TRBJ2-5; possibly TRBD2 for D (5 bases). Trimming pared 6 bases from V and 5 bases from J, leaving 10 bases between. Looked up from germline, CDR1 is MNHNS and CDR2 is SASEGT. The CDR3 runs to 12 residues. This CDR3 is CASRGQRETQYF. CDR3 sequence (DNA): TGTGCCAGCAGAGGCCAGCGGGAGACCCAGTACTTC.

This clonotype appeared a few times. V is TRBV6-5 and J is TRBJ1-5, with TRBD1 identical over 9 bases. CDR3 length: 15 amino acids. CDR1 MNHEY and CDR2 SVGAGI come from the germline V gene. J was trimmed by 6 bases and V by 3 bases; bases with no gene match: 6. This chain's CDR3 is CASSYIQGAGQPQHF. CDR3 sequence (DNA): TGTGCCAGCAGTTATATACAGGGGGCCGGTCAGCCCCAGCATTTT.

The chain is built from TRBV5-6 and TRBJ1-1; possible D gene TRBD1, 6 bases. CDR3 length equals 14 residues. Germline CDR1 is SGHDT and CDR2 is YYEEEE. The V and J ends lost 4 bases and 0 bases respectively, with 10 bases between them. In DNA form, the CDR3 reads TGTGCCAGCAGCATAGGACAGTTGAACACTGAAGCTTTCTTT. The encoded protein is CASSIGQLNTEAFF.

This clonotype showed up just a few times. CDR3 DNA sequence: TGCAGCGCGTCCGGGACAGGGGGCAAGGGAGCTATTGGCTACACCTTC. Protein product: CSASGTGGKGAIGYTF. The chain has TRBV29-1 and TRBJ1-2, with 12 bases that match TRBD1. From germline, CDR1 is SQVTM and CDR2 ANQGSEA. Trimming cost V 7 bases and J 7 bases; bases outside gene matches: 16. CDR3 length: 16 amino acids.

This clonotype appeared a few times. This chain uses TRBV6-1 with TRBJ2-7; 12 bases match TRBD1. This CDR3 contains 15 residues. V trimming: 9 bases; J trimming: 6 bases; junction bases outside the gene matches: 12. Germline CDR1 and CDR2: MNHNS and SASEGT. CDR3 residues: CASKGRDRGLFEQYF. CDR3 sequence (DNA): TGTGCCAGTAAGGGCAGGGACAGGGGGCTCTTCGAGCAGTACTTC.

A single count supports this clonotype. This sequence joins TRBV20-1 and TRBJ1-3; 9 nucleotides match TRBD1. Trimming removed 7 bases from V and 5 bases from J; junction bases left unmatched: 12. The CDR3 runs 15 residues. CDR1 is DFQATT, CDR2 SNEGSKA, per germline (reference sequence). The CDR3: CSDKNPGQGRNTIYF. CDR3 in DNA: TGCAGTGATAAGAACCCGGGACAGGGCCGAAACACCATATATTTT.